Listed here are 15 T cell receptor beta chains from one sample, sequenced in a study of Graves' ophthalmopathy and Graves' hyperthyroidism (dated by TCRdb to the late 2010s). The sample was run on an Illumina HiSeq 2000. For repertoire sequencing, the TCR beta CDR3 regions were amplified from RNA transcripts. The first round was an RT-PCR using HTBI primers with the Qiagen OneStep RT-PCR kit, and this first round was followed by a second-round multiplex PCR, then size selection and purification. TCRdb reanalyzed the raw reads on its own, using fastp at Q25 for trimming and MiXCR for clone calling, and kept in-frame beta chains. Every distinct CDR3 protein forms one entry, paired with its most common genes and DNA. This sample is represented by 170,000 or so distinct CDR3 sequences; around 40% of them were singletons. 8% to 9% of the sample rests with the top ten. Material: peripheral blood. The receptors were sampled from a young man with Graves' ophthalmopathy. Donor details come from another sample of the same person, matched by shared clones.

This clonotype was recorded at least ten times. The V call is TRBV28, the J call TRBJ2-7; 11 nucleotides line up with TRBD1. CDR1 is MDHEN and CDR2 is SYDVKM in the germline V gene. There are 15 residues in the CDR3. The trim removed 3 bases at V and 8 bases at J, leaving 9 bases unmatched. The DNA for the CDR3 is TGTGCCAGCAGTTTCGCCGGGACAGGGGGTAGTAAGCAGTACTTC. Translated, it gives CASSFAGTGGSKQYF.

This clonotype was seen only once. The chain uses TRBV6-2 or TRBV6-3 and TRBJ2-2, with D perhaps matching TRBD1 (6 bases). The CDR3 covers 15 residues. Germline V gene sequence: CDR1 MNHEY, CDR2 SVGEGT. The V and J ends lost 4 bases and 5 bases respectively, with 14 bases between them. The chain's CDR3 is CASSSQGPVTGELFF. CDR3 DNA sequence: TGTGCCAGCAGTTCCCAGGGGCCGGTTACCGGGGAGCTGTTTTTT.

The table lists this clonotype with many counts. This chain uses TRBV30 with TRBJ1-5, with 7 bases matching TRBD1. V trimming: 2 bases; J trimming: 6 bases; junction bases outside the gene matches: 10. Germline-derived CDR1 and CDR2 are GTSNPN and SVGIG (reference sequence). This CDR3 is 15 amino acids long. CDR3 coding DNA: TGTGCCTGGAGTCAGGAACAGGGGTTAACTCAGCCCCAGCATTTT. It encodes CAWSQEQGLTQPQHF.

This rearrangement joins TRBV6-1 to TRBJ2-7, with D possibly TRBD1 on 6 matching bases. Trimming shortened V by 5 bases and J by 4 bases, and 12 bases separated the two germline ends. CDR1 and CDR2 from the germline V gene are MNHNS and SASEGT. This CDR3 comprises 13 residues. The CDR3 DNA sequence: TGTGCCAGCAGTAGAGCACAGGGATACGAGCAGTACTTC. Encoded protein: CASSRAQGYEQYF.

This clonotype showed up many times. V gene TRBV19 combines with J gene TRBJ2-7; 8 nucleotides line up with TRBD1. The J segment lost 0 bases and the V segment lost 5 bases, leaving 6 bases of the junction unmatched. The CDR3 spans 15 residues. Germline loops: CDR1 LNHDA, CDR2 SQIVND (reference sequence). In DNA, the CDR3 is TGTGCCAGTAGTCTTGGACAGGGACCCTCCTACGAGCAGTACTTC. It specifies CASSLGQGPSYEQYF.

This clonotype was recorded many times. CDR3 protein: CSARLEPSGARLEQYF. CDR3 in DNA: TGCAGTGCTAGGTTAGAACCTAGCGGAGCACGCCTCGAGCAGTACTTC. The V call is TRBV20-1, the J call TRBJ2-7; 7 bases are shared with TRBD2. Germline V CDR1 and CDR2: DFQATT, SNEGSKA (reference sequence). The junction had 17 bases not matched to a gene; V was cut back by 3 bases and J by 6 bases. The CDR3 covers 16 residues.

This clonotype was seen a handful of times. This chain uses TRBV6-1 with TRBJ1-1, with D uncertain. Trimming removed 2 bases from V and 4 bases from J, with 11 bases in between. CDR3 length: 14 residues. The V gene's germline CDR1 is MNHNS and CDR2 SASEGT. The CDR3 coding sequence is TGTGCCAGCAGTGAAATGGAAGGAATCACTGAAGCTTTCTTT. This sequence encodes CASSEMEGITEAFF.

The chain is built from TRBV28 and TRBJ2-4, with no clear D. V lost 3 bases and J lost 2, with 11 bases in between. The germline CDR1 and CDR2 sequences are MDHEN and SYDVKM. This CDR3 has 15 amino acids. CDR3 in DNA: TGTGCCAGCAGTTTCCTGGGCGGTTCCAAAAACATTCAGTACTTC. Amino acids: CASSFLGGSKNIQYF. The full variable domain, rest sourced from reference TRBV28 and TRBJ2-4, is DVKVTQSSRYLVKRTGEKVFLECVQDMDHENMFWYRQDPGLGLRLIYFSYDVKMKEKGDIPEGYSVSREKKERFSLILESASTNQTSMYLCASSFLGGSKNIQYFGAGTRLSVL.

This clonotype was seen many times. The chain carries TRBV28 and TRBJ2-7; D perhaps matches TRBD2 (5 bases). This CDR3 is built from 15 residues. Germline CDR1 is MDHEN and CDR2 is SYDVKM. Trimming removed 4 bases at V and 3 bases at J, with 16 bases between. DNA for the CDR3: TGTGCCAGCAGTTCCCGGACTCGTACCAACTACGAGCAGTACTTC. Translated: CASSSRTRTNYEQYF.

This clonotype was detected a few times. This chain links TRBV6-1 with TRBJ1-1; unclear D gene. Between the trimmed V and J ends, which lost 6 bases and 0 bases, there was a span of 14 bases. The CDR3 sequence is 15 residues long. Germline V lookup: CDR1 MNHNS, CDR2 SASEGT. The chain's CDR3 is CASRTIHTVNTEAFF. The CDR3 nucleotides read TGTGCCAGCAGGACCATTCACACGGTGAACACTGAAGCTTTCTTT.

The chain employs TRBV6-2 or TRBV6-3 and TRBJ1-5; 7 bases align to TRBD1. J lost 1 base, V lost 3 bases, and 3 bases had no gene match. Germline V gene sequence: CDR1 MNHEY, CDR2 SVGEGT. The CDR3 contains 15 residues. CDR3 sequence reads: CASSYEGGSNQPQHF. CDR3 in DNA: TGTGCCAGCAGTTATGAAGGGGGCAGCAATCAGCCCCAGCATTTT.

The chain is built from TRBV12-3 or TRBV12-4 and TRBJ1-6; unclear D gene. This CDR3 has 13 amino acids. The V and J ends lost 8 bases and 5 bases respectively, with 10 bases between them. DNA for the CDR3: TGTGCCAGCCGCTCCACGAATAATTCACCCCTCCACTTT. Its protein product is CASRSTNNSPLHF.

This clonotype was picked up many times. The CDR3 DNA sequence: TGTGCCAGCAAACTGGAGGGGGGGAACACCGGGGAGCTGTTTTTT. Translation: CASKLEGGNTGELFF. The V call is TRBV27, the J call TRBJ2-2, with D perhaps being TRBD1 or TRBD2 (6 bases each). Per germline, CDR1 MNHEY and CDR2 SMNVEV (reference sequence). Trimming took off 7 bases at V and 1 base at J, with 13 bases between the two ends. The CDR3 totals 15 residues.

This rearrangement joins TRBV15 to TRBJ2-7, with 8 bases aligning to TRBD1. Per germline, CDR1 LNHNV and CDR2 YYDKDF (reference sequence). This CDR3 contains 14 residues. V gave up 4 bases and J gave up 2 bases; unmatched junction bases: 4. CDR3 nucleotide sequence: TGTGCCACCAGCACCCGACAGGGGCCCTACGAGCAGTACTTC. Its translation is CATSTRQGPYEQYF.

This clonotype was counted only a few times. V usage is TRBV6-5 and J usage is TRBJ1-2; 8 nucleotides agree with TRBD1. This CDR3 comprises 13 residues. The ends lost 4 bases at V and 7 bases at J; junction bases unmatched: 5. CDR1 is MNHEY and CDR2 is SVGAGI in the germline V gene. In DNA form, the CDR3 reads TGTGCCAGCAGTTTCGGACAGGGCCGTGGCTACACCTTC. Translating it yields CASSFGQGRGYTF.